Listed here is a single T cell receptor (beta chain). The antigen is not known. This sample was taken from a study of STAT5B mutations in CD4+ large granular lymphocyte leukemia. The wider study: The CDR3 'QG' motif was associated with a particular HLA allele among healthy donors. Study conclusions and caveats: Higher CD4+ than CD8+ T-LGLL clonality might reflect small sample size.

Under the authors' procedure: The detection floor for productive clonotype frequency was 2.59 x 10-5. TCRdb's table, derived via immunoSEQ multiplex PCR, lists solely in-frame clones and lacks some. The D gene and trimming were derived from the DNA, and the V and J assignments and clone size from that table. The sample includes about 29,000 clones, under 85% of them seen just once. CDR3 length: 10 residues. CDR1 and CDR2 (germline): LGHNT, FRNRAP. Controls came from buffy coats of healthy blood donors. The sequencing input was CD4+ T cells from blood buffy coats. The V gene is TRBV12-5, the J gene TRBJ2-5; D unresolved. The J call is in doubt because the DNA end fits TRBJ2-7 better. The clonotype originates from a human donor in good health. CDR3 in amino acids: CASGDYEQYF. The CDR3 DNA reads as TGTGCTAGTGGAGACTACGAGCAGTACTTC.